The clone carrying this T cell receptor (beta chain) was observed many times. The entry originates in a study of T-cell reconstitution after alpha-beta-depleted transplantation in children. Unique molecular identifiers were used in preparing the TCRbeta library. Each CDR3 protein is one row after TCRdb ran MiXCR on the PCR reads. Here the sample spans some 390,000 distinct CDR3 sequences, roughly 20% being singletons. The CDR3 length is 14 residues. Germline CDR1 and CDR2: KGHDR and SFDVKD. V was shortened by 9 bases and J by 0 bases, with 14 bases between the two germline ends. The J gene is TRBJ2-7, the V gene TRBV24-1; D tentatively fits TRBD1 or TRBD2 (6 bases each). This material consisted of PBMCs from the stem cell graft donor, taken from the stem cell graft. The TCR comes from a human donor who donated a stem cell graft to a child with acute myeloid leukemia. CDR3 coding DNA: TGTGCCACCTCAAACGGGGGCATCTCCTACGAGCAGTACTTC. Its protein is CATSNGGISYEQYF.